The present entry profiles one T cell receptor beta chain with its context. Its antigen is currently unknown. The data belong to a study of shared clonotypes between healthy human individuals. Study conclusions and caveats: Several donors held approximately 4.5% of naive CD4 clonotypes in common.

Germline V gene sequence: CDR1 SGHRS, CDR2 YFSETQ. Trimming pared 0 bases from V and 4 bases from J, leaving 14 bases between. This CDR3 spans 17 amino acids. Deep was the level at which the assay was run. In the original processing: In the immunoSEQ data, sequences were junction-only and lacked quality scores, so filtering differed. Using immunoSEQ multiplex PCR, the repertoire was profiled, and TCRdb retains in-frame clones only, with some absent. The D gene and trimming were derived from the DNA, and the V and J assignments and clone size from that table. The repertoire holds roughly 2,300,000 clones, with roughly 92% as singletons.

The clonotype was recovered from a man between 18 and 35 years old in good health. Some clones in this sample may be carry-over from other donors' samples. Source material: naive CD4+ T cells from PBMCs. Subset in this sample: CD45RA+ positively selected. The chain combines TRBV5-1 with TRBJ2-6; the D is unclear. This CDR3 is CASSLGAAARGANVLTF. The CDR3 DNA is TGCGCCAGCAGCTTGGGGGCAGCTGCTCGCGGGGCCAACGTCCTGACTTTC.